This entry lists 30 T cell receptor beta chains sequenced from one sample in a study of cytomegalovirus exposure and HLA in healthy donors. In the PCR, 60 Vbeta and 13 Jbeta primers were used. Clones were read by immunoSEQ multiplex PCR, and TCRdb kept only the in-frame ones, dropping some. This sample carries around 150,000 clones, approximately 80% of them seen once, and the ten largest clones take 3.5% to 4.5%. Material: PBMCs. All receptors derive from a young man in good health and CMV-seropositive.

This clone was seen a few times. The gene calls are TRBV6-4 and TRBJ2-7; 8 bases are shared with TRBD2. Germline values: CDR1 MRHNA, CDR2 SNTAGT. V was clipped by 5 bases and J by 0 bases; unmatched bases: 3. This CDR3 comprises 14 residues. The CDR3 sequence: CASSPSGGSYEQYF. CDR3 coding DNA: TGTGCCAGCAGTCCCAGCGGGGGCTCCTACGAGCAGTACTTC.

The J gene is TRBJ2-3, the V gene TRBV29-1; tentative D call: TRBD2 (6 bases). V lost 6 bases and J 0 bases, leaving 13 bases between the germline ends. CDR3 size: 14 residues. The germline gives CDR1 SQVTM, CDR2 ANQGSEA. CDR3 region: CSVGPGTSTDTQYF. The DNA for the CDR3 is TGCAGCGTCGGTCCCGGGACTAGCACAGATACGCAGTATTTT.

The CDR3 spells CASSVAPGGNTGELFF. The CDR3 DNA is TGTGCCAGCAGCGTAGCCCCGGGGGGGAACACCGGGGAGCTGTTTTTT. V and J are TRBV9 and TRBJ2-2; 7 bases map to TRBD2. Germline-derived CDR1 and CDR2 are SGDLS and YYNGEE. This CDR3 contains 16 residues. The V gene end was trimmed by 0 bases and the J gene end by 1 base; junction bases not matched to a gene: 3.

The CDR3: CASSVEGLVETQYF. The CDR3 region has the DNA TGTGCCAGTAGTGTCGAGGGATTAGTGGAGACCCAGTACTTC. This chain links TRBV19 with TRBJ2-5, with D perhaps matching TRBD2 (5 bases). The CDR3 sequence is 14 residues long. Trimming pared 5 bases from V and 5 bases from J, leaving 15 bases between. The V gene's germline CDR1 is LNHDA and CDR2 SQIVND (reference sequence).

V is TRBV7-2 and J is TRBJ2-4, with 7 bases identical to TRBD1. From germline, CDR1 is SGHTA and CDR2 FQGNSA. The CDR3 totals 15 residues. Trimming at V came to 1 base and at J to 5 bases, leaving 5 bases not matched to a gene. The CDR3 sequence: CASSLGGGPQNIQYF. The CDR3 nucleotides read TGTGCCAGCAGCTTAGGAGGGGGCCCCCAAAACATTCAGTACTTC. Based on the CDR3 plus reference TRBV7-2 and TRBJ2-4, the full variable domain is GAGVSQSPSNKVTEKGKDVELRCDPISGHTALYWYRQSLGQGLEFLIYFQGNSAPDKSGLPSDRFSAERTGGSVSTLTIQRTQQEDSAVYLCASSLGGGPQNIQYFGAGTRLSVL.

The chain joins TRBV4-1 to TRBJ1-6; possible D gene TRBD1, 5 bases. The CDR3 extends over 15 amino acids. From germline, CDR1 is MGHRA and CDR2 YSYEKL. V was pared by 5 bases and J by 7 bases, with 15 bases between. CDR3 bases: TGCGCCAGCAGCTGGGTTGGTGGGGCAAATTCACCCCTCCACTTT. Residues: CASSWVGGANSPLHF.

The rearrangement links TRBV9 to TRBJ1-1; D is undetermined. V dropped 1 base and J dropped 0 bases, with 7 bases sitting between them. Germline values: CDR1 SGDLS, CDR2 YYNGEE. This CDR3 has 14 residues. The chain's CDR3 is CASSVTPMNTEAFF. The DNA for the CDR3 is TGTGCCAGCAGCGTAACTCCCATGAACACTGAAGCTTTCTTT.

The CDR3 nucleotides read TGTGCCAGCAGTCTCTGGGACAGGGGGGGGGAAAAACTGTTTTTT. Encoded protein: CASSLWDRGGEKLFF. V and J are TRBV7-9 and TRBJ1-4; 11 nucleotides align to TRBD1. The CDR3 is made up of 15 amino acids. J lost 8 bases, V lost 6 bases, and 8 bases had no gene match. Germline lookup yields CDR1 SEHNR and CDR2 FQNEAQ (reference sequence).

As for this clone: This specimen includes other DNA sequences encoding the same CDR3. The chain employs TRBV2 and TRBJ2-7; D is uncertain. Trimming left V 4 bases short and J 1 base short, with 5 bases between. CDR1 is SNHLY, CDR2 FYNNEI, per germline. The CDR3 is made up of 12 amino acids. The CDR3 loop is CASSVSSYEQYF. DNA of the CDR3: TGTGCCAGCAGTGTATCTTCCTACGAGCAGTACTTC.

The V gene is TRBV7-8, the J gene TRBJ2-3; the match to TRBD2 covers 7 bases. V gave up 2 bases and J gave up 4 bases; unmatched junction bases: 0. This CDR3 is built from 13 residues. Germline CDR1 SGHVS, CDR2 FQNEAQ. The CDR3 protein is CASSLSGADTQYF. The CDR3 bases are TGTGCCAGCAGCTTAAGCGGGGCAGATACGCAGTATTTT.

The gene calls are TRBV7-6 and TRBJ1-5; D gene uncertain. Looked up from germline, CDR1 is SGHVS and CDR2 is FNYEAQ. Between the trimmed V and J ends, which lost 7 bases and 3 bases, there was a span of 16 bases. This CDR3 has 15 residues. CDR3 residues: CASTAYITPNQPQHF. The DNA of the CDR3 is TGTGCCAGCACCGCTTATATAACACCCAATCAGCCCCAGCATTTT.

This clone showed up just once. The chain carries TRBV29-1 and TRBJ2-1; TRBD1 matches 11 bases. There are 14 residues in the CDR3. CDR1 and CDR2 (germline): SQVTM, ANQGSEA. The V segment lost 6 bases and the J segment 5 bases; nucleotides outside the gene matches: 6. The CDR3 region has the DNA TGCAGCGTCGCCGGGACAGGGGGTGACAATGAGCAGTTCTTC. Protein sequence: CSVAGTGGDNEQFF.

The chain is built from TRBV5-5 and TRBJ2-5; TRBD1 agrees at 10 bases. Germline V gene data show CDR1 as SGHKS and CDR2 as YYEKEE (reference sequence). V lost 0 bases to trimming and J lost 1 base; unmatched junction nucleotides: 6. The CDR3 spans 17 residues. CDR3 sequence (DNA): TGTGCCAGCAGCTTGGCGCCCGGACAGGGGGTCCAAGAGACCCAGTACTTC. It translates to CASSLAPGQGVQETQYF.

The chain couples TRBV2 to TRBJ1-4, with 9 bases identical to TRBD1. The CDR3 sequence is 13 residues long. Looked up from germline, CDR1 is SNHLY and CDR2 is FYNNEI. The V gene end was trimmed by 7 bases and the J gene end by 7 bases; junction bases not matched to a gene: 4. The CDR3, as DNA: TGTGCCAGCACTAGGGACAGGGTTGAAAAACTGTTTTTT. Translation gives CASTRDRVEKLFF.

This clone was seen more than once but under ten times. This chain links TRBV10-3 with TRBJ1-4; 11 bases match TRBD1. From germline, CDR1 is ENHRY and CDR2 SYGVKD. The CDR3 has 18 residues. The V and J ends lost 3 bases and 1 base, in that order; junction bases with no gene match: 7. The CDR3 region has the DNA TGTGCCATCAGTGAATTGGACAGGGGGCGGCTAACTAATGAAAAACTGTTTTTT. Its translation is CAISELDRGRLTNEKLFF.

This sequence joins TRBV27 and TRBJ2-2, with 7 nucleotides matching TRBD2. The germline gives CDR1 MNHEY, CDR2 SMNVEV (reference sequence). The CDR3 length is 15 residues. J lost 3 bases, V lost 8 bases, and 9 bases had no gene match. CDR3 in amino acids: CASSWEGRHTGELFF. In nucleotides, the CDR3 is TGTGCCAGCTCTTGGGAGGGTCGTCACACCGGGGAGCTGTTTTTT.

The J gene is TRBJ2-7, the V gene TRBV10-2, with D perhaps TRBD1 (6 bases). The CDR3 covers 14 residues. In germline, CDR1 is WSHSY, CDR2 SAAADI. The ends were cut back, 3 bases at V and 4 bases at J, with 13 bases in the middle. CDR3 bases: TGCGCCAGCAGTGAACCAAACAGGGATTACGAGCAGTACTTC. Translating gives CASSEPNRDYEQYF.

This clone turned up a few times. The CDR3 protein is CAWSVGGAETQYF. The CDR3 DNA reads as TGTGCCTGGAGTGTAGGCGGTGCGGAGACCCAGTACTTC. The chain joins TRBV30 to TRBJ2-5; unclear D gene. V lost 0 bases, J lost 5 bases, and 10 bases lay in between. The CDR3 covers 13 residues. Germline lookup yields CDR1 GTSNPN and CDR2 SVGIG (reference sequence).

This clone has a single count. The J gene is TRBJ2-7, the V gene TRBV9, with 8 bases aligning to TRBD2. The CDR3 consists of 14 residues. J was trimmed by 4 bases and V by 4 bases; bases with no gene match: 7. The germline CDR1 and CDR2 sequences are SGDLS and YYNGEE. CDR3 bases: TGTGCCAGCAGCACCCAGGCTAGCGGGTACGAGCAGTACTTC. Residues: CASSTQASGYEQYF.

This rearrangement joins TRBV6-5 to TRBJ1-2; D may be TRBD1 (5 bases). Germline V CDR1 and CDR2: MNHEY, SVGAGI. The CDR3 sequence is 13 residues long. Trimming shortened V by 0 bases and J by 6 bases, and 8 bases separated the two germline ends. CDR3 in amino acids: CASSYSAGHGYTF. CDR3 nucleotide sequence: TGTGCCAGCAGTTACTCGGCAGGGCATGGCTACACCTTC.

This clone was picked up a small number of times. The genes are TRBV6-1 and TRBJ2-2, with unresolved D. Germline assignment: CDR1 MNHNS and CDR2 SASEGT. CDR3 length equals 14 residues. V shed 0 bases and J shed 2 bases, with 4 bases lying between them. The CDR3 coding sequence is TGTGCCAGCAGTGAAGCAGCCAACACCGGGGAGCTGTTTTTT. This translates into CASSEAANTGELFF.

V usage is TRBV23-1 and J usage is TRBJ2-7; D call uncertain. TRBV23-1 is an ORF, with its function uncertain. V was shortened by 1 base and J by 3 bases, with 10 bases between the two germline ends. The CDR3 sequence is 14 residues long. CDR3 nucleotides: TGCGCCAGCAGTCAATTACCCAGTTACTACGAGCAGTACTTC. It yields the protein CASSQLPSYYEQYF.

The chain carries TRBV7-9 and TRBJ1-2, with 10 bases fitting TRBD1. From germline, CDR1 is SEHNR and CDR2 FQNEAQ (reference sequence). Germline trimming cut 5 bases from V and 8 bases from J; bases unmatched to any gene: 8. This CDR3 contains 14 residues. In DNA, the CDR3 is TGTGCCAGCAGCACCGGACAGGGGGTGGGCGGCTACACCTTC. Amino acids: CASSTGQGVGGYTF.

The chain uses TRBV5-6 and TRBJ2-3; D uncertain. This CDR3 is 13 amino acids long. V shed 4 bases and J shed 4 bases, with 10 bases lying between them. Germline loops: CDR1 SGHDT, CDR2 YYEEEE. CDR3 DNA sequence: TGTGCCAGCAGCGCCGCGGTCCCAGATACGCAGTATTTT. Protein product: CASSAAVPDTQYF.

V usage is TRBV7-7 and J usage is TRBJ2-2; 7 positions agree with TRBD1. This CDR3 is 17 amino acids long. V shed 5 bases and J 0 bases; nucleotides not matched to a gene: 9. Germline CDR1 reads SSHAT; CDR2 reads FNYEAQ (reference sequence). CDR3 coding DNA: TGTGCCAGCAGCCGCACCGCTGGGACAGCGAACACCGGGGAGCTGTTTTTT. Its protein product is CASSRTAGTANTGELFF.

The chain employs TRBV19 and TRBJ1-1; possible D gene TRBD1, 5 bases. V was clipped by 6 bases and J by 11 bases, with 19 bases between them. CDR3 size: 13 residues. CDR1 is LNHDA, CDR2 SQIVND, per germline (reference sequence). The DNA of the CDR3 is TGTGCCAGTAGATCGGGGGGGACGAGCTGGGCTTTCTTT. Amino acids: CASRSGGTSWAFF.

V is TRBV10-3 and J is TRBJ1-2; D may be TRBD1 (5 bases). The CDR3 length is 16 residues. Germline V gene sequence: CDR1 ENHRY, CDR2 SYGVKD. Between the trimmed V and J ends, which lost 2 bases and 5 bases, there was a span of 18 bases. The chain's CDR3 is CAISEPLLGTQYGYTF. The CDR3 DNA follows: TGTGCCATCAGTGAGCCTCTCCTCGGGACTCAGTATGGCTACACCTTC.

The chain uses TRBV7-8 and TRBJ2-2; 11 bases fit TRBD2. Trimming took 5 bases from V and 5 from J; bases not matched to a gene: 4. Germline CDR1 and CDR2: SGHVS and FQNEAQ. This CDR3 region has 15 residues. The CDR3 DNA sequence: TGTGCCAGCAGCCTACGACTAGCGGGGACCGGGGAGCTGTTTTTT. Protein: CASSLRLAGTGELFF.

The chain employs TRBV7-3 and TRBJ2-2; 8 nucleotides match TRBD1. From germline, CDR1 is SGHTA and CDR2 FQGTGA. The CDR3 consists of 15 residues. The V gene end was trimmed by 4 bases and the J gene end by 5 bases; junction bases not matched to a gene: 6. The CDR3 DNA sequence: TGTGCCAGCAGCTCCGGACAGGGAAGGACCGGGGAGCTGTTTTTT. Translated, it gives CASSSGQGRTGELFF.

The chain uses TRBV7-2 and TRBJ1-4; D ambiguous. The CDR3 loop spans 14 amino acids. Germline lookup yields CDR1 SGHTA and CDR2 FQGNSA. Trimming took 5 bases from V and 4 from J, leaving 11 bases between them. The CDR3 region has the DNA TGTGCCAGCAGCCGAGCCAGGAATAATGAAAAACTGTTTTTT. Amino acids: CASSRARNNEKLFF.